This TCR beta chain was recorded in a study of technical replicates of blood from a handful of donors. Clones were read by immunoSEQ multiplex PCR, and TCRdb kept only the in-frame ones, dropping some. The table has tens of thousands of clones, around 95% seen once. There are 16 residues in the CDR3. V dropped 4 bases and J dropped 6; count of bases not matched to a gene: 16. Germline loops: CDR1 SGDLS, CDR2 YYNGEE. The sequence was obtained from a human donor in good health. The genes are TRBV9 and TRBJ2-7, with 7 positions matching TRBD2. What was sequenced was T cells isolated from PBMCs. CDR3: CASSTSLGGRTSEQYF. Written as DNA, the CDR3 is TGTGCCAGCAGCACTTCACTAGGCGGGAGAACATCCGAGCAGTACTTC.